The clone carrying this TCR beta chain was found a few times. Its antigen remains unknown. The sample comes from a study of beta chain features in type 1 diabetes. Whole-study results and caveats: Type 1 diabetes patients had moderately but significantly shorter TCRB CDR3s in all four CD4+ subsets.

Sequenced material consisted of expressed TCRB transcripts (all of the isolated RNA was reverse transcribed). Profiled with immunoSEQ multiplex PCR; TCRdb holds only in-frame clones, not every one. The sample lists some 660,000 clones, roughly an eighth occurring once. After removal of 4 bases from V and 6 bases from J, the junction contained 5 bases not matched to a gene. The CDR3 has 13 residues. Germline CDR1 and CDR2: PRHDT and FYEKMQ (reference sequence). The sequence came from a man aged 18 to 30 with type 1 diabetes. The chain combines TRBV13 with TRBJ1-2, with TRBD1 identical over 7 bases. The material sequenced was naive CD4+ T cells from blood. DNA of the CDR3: TGTGCCAGCAGCTGGCAGGGGGTGGATGGCTACACCTTC. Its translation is CASSWQGVDGYTF.